This TCR beta chain derives from a study of blood T cell repertoires in COVID-19 (dated by TCRdb to about 2020). Regarding the study in general: The collaborator samples originated in the United States, Italy and Spain and spanned the acute and convalescent phases of COVID-19. The prospective study material was composed of cDNA or gDNA derived from T cells, B-cell-depleted T cells, or PBMCs. Subjects who had been exposed to COVID-19, were actively infected with it, or had recovered from it provided the deeply sampled blood TCRbeta repertoires that made up the dataset. A freely available public database, intended as a resource for researchers studying the immune response to SARS-CoV-2, is where the repertoires were released. The samples were drawn from two sources: the first 160 participants of the ongoing ImmuneRACE study, and fewer than 1,500 subjects contributed by 6 global collaborators. A de-identified subject ID, COVID-19 status, age in years and sex were almost always included in the sample metadata. HLA class I and class II types, where available, came from metadata supplied by the sample provider rather than from assay-based typing.

TCRbeta CDR3 regions were amplified from genomic DNA by means of the immunoSEQ Assay, a bias-controlled multiplex PCR. The paper's processing steps were these. The number of nucleated cells in each sample was estimated from the amplification of reference gene primers within the assay. Sequence reads were collapsed and filtered to measure the absolute abundance of every unique TCRbeta CDR3 rearrangement. For each sample, productive Simpson clonality was calculated as the square root of Simpson's diversity index across productive rearrangements. The immuneACCESS repertoire file appears here via TCRdb, limited to in-frame rearrangements. These files lack a portion of the clones; in checked studies, under half of the deficit traces to unresolved V genes, and the cause of the others is not known. That table furnishes V, J and clone size, whereas the DNA furnished D and trimming. This sample lists about 80,000 clones; roughly 85% were detected once. The leading ten clones occupy just over 35% of the sample.

The collaborating institutions used their own protocols to collect whole blood in K2EDTA tubes. For TCRbeta analysis, collaborators shipped samples as frozen whole blood, isolated PBMCs, or DNA extracted from either of those sample types. The full study reports these points: The quantity of clinical and demographic metadata differed by source and by participant and was supplied without curation.

Taken from the germline V gene (reference sequence), the CDR1 and CDR2 loops are LNHDA and SQIVND. Deletion took 6 bases off V and 2 bases off J, with a span of 17 bases between the germline ends. Including cysteine and phenylalanine, the CDR3 has 16 amino acids. Only the CDR3 region is kept as DNA, spanning 48 bases read in frame from base 1. As concerns this clone: Its cognate antigen has yet to be identified. It has no much larger one-base neighbor in the sample; base qualities were not kept.

The chain is assembled from TRBV19 and TRBJ1-5, and perhaps TRBD1 as D gene, on 6 matching bases. Material: peripheral blood. This sequence originates from a woman in her sixties or seventies with acute or convalescent COVID-19. The CDR3 region: CASRGPNRVGNQPQHF. The DNA reads TGTGCCAGTAGGGGGCCGAACAGGGTTGGCAATCAGCCCCAGCATTTT.